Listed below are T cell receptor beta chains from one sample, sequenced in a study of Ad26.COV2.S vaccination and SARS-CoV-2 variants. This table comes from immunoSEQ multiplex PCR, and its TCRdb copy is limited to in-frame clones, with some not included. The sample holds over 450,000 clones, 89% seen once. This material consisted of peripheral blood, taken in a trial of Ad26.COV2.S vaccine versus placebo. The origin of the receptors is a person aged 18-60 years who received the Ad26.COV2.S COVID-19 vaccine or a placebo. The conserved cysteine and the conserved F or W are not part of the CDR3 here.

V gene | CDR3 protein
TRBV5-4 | ASSLGKEDLH
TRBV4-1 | ASSRREDFDEQY
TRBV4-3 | ASSQGSGYNSPLH
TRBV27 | ASSLYGAGNTEAF
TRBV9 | ASSADGRTGSYNEQF
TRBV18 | ASSPTGDTEAF
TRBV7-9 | ASTTWGRGNTIY
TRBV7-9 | ASSSSPAGVGTGELF
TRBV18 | ASSTGTSEAYEQY
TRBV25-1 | ASLEPSSYEQY
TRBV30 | AWRVGSGNTIY
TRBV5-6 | ASIESLYAYGYT
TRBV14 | ASSRGQKNSPLH
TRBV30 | AWSGATVSSYEQY
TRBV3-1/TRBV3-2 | ASSPAGPVLGYT
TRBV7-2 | ASSWGSVLKTQY
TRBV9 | ASSVSADTQY
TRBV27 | ASSNLRQGGGEKLF
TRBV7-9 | ASMVSGLVGGYT
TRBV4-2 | ASSPSTTYGTEAF
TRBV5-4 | ASSWDSLMNTEAF
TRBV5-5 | ASSFIAGGPNEQY
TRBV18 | ASSPRGEGTEAF
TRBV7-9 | ASSLFTSGYTDTQY
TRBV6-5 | ASRRGKGQNYEQY
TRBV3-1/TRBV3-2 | ASSWGQDNSPLH
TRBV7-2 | ASSLVRTLRNEQF
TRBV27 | ASSWPGQGAWGNQPQH
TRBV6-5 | ASSYSIRDEKLF
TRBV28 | ASRTGTIYEQY
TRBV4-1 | ASSPRRARIYGSPLH
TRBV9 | ASSVGGFNEKLF
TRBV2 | ASSEFSSGGEQY
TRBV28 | ATGYEQY
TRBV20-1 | SASRDRTYEQY
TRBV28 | ASSLSSRGRDEQF
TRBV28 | ASSFPTGVFGDEQY
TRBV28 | ASGRQGYGEAF
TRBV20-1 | SASQGSTDTQY
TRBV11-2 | ASSPWTGSYEQY
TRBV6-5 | ASNMGGSAYEQY
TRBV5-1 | ASSLGTSGRGDEQF
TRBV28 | ASSLGGTNTEAF
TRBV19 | ASSTGQGDSGANVLT
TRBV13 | ASSFTGHYEQY
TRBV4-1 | ASSHSPRRFTEAF